These 26 T cell receptor beta chains originate from one sample sequenced in a study of blood T cell repertoires in COVID-19. Here immunoSEQ multiplex PCR was the method, and the copy in TCRdb shows in-frame clones only, minus some. This table has 330,000 or so clones, about 90% appearing once. The sample consisted of PBMCs or T cells enriched from blood (not recorded which). The receptors originated from a man aged 25 to 45 who had recovered from COVID-19.

V is TRBV5-1 and J is TRBJ2-3; 7 bases are shared with TRBD1. The germline gives CDR1 SGHRS, CDR2 YFSETQ. CDR3 length equals 13 residues. The V gene end was trimmed by 4 bases and the J gene end by 4 bases; junction bases not matched to a gene: 3. CDR3 loop: CASSPTGADTQYF. CDR3 coding DNA: TGCGCCAGCAGCCCCACAGGGGCAGATACGCAGTATTTT.

The CDR3 nucleotides read TGTGCCAGCAGCGTAGATTCAGGGTTCAATCAGCCCCAGCATTTT. Translated, it gives CASSVDSGFNQPQHF. The chain is built from TRBV9 and TRBJ1-5; tentatively, D is TRBD1 (5 bases). Trimming took off 0 bases at V and 3 bases at J, with 10 bases between the two ends. The CDR3 has 15 amino acids. The germline V gene encodes CDR1 SGDLS and CDR2 YYNGEE.

The chain uses TRBV5-1 and TRBJ1-5; 9 bases agree with TRBD1. The germline V gene has CDR1 SGHRS and CDR2 YFSETQ. The CDR3 runs to 15 residues. V was pared by 0 bases and J by 6 bases, with 4 bases of the junction left unmatched. The CDR3 bases are TGCGCCAGCAGCTTGGGGGGACAGGGACGTCAGCCCCAGCATTTT. Its protein product is CASSLGGQGRQPQHF. Full variable domain (remainder filled in from reference TRBV5-1 and TRBJ1-5): KAGVTQTPRYLIKTRGQQVTLSCSPISGHRSVSWYQQTPGQGLQFLFEYFSETQRNKGNFPGRFSGRQFSNSRSEMNVSTLELGDSALYLCASSLGGQGRQPQHFGDGTRLSIL.

This clone was seen only once. This chain joins TRBV18 and TRBJ1-1; 10 bases line up with TRBD1. The CDR3 contains 16 residues. Germline V gene lookup returns CDR1 KGHSH and CDR2 LQKENI. J lost 5 bases, V lost 3 bases, and 9 bases had no gene match. For the CDR3, the DNA is TGTGCCAGCTCACCGTACCAGGGACAGGGGAGGACTGAAGCTTTCTTT. Translated: CASSPYQGQGRTEAFF.

In this sample, this clone turned up a few times. The rearrangement joins TRBV7-6 to TRBJ1-1, with D tentatively TRBD1 (6 bases). The germline V and J ends were trimmed by 5 bases and 1 base, with 14 bases remaining between them. The CDR3 has 15 residues. Germline V lookup: CDR1 SGHVS, CDR2 FNYEAQ. DNA of the CDR3: TGTGCCAGCAGCATCCAAGCCAGGGGGAACACTGAAGCTTTCTTT. It codes for CASSIQARGNTEAFF.

The chain couples TRBV25-1 to TRBJ1-3; D is ambiguous. Germline V gene lookup returns CDR1 MGHDK and CDR2 SYGVNS. Trimming stripped 7 bases from V and 4 bases from J, with 14 bases between. The CDR3 is 14 amino acids. The CDR3 reads CASTEGGSGNTIYF. The DNA for the CDR3 is TGTGCCAGCACCGAGGGTGGGTCCGGAAACACCATATATTTT.

The rearrangement uses TRBV7-8 and TRBJ2-2; tentatively, D is TRBD2 (6 bases). V was trimmed by 3 bases and J by 5 bases, leaving 16 bases between them. The CDR3 contains 16 residues. CDR1 is SGHVS and CDR2 is FQNEAQ in the germline V gene. The CDR3 spells CASSLVAAPGTGELFF. The CDR3 bases are TGTGCCAGCAGCTTGGTAGCGGCCCCGGGAACCGGGGAGCTGTTTTTT.

This clone occurred once. This sequence joins TRBV11-2 and TRBJ2-7, with TRBD1 matching 10 bases. The CDR3 has 16 residues. Germline-derived CDR1 and CDR2 are SGHAT and FQNNGV. The V gene end was trimmed by 3 bases and the J gene end by 0 bases; junction bases not matched to a gene: 5. The CDR3 sequence: CASSLGTGVFSYEQYF. As DNA, the CDR3 is TGTGCCAGCAGCTTGGGGACAGGGGTCTTCTCCTACGAGCAGTACTTC. The complete variable domain, with remaining parts taken from reference TRBV11-2 and TRBJ2-7, reads EAGVAQSPRYKIIEKRQSVAFWCNPISGHATLYWYQQILGQGPKLLIQFQNNGVVDDSQLPKDRFSAERLKGVDSTLKIQPAKLEDSAVYLCASSLGTGVFSYEQYFGPGTRLTVT.

The chain employs TRBV5-1 and TRBJ1-5; the match to TRBD1 covers 10 bases. CDR1 is SGHRS and CDR2 is YFSETQ in the germline V gene. V shed 0 bases and J 5 bases; nucleotides not matched to a gene: 2. CDR3 length equals 15 residues. The CDR3 DNA reads TGCGCCAGCAGCTTGGGACAGGGGGCTTATCAGCCCCAGCATTTT. It yields the protein CASSLGQGAYQPQHF.

The rearrangement links TRBV10-3 to TRBJ1-1; the D gene is possibly TRBD1 (6 bases). Trimming pared 2 bases from V and 1 base from J, leaving 20 bases between. The CDR3 sequence is 18 residues long. Germline lookup yields CDR1 ENHRY and CDR2 SYGVKD. CDR3 loop: CAISERFYRVKGNTEAFF. The CDR3, as DNA: TGTGCCATCAGTGAGCGGTTCTACAGGGTTAAAGGGAACACTGAAGCTTTCTTT.

The V call is TRBV9, the J call TRBJ1-4; perhaps TRBD1 as D (5 bases). Trimming cost V 1 base and J 5 bases, with 9 bases left between them. Germline CDR1 SGDLS, CDR2 YYNGEE. This CDR3 has 14 residues. CDR3 DNA sequence: TGTGCCAGCAGCGTAAGAGGACAAAATGAAAAACTGTTTTTT. Translating it yields CASSVRGQNEKLFF.

The rearrangement uses TRBV27 and TRBJ2-1, with TRBD1 matching over 7 bases. The germline gives CDR1 MNHEY, CDR2 SMNVEV (reference sequence). This CDR3 spans 13 amino acids. Losses at the gene ends were 1 base for V and 9 bases for J; bases not matched to a gene: 3. Written as DNA, the CDR3 is TGTGCCAGCAGTTTATTAGGGGGCGGTGAGCAGTTCTTC. This encodes CASSLLGGGEQFF.

This chain connects TRBV7-8 to TRBJ2-7; 11 positions match TRBD1. The CDR3 has 15 amino acids. With V trimmed by 5 bases and J by 4 bases, 7 bases remained unmatched. CDR1 and CDR2 from the germline V gene are SGHVS and FQNEAQ. This CDR3 reads CASSGSGTGGYEQYF. The DNA of the CDR3 is TGTGCCAGCAGCGGATCCGGGACAGGGGGATACGAGCAGTACTTC.

As concerns this clone: Other DNA sequences in this sample translate to the same CDR3. V usage is TRBV19 and J usage is TRBJ2-1; TRBD2 matches 11 bases. Germline CDR1 LNHDA, CDR2 SQIVND (reference sequence). Trimming cost V 4 bases and J 7 bases; bases outside gene matches: 3. This CDR3 has 14 residues. CDR3 sequence reads: CASSRLAGGNEQFF. The CDR3 nucleotides are TGTGCCAGTAGTAGGCTAGCGGGGGGTAATGAGCAGTTCTTC.

The rearrangement joins TRBV15 to TRBJ2-1; 10 bases are a match to TRBD1. The CDR3 totals 15 residues. The V gene's germline CDR1 is LNHNV and CDR2 YYDKDF (reference sequence). V trimming: 5 bases; J trimming: 0 bases; junction bases outside the gene matches: 1. The CDR3 loop is CATSRTGGSYNEQFF. For the CDR3, the DNA is TGTGCCACCAGCCGGACAGGGGGCTCCTACAATGAGCAGTTCTTC.

The chain has TRBV18 and TRBJ2-2, with D maybe TRBD2 (5 bases). This CDR3 is built from 16 residues. Germline assignment: CDR1 KGHSH and CDR2 LQKENI. Trimming removed 6 bases from V and 2 bases from J, with 16 bases in between. CDR3 in DNA: TGTGCCAGCTCGAAAGGCGGGTCCCTTAACACCGGGGAGCTGTTTTTT. It translates to CASSKGGSLNTGELFF.

The genes are TRBV19 and TRBJ2-1; 12 bases are a match to TRBD2. Germline V gene data show CDR1 as LNHDA and CDR2 as SQIVND (reference sequence). V trimming: 4 bases; J trimming: 9 bases; junction bases outside the gene matches: 10. This CDR3 region has 16 residues. The CDR3 sequence is CASSRGLAGGQSEQFF. DNA for the CDR3: TGTGCCAGTAGTAGAGGCCTAGCGGGGGGGCAGAGTGAGCAGTTCTTC.

V and J are TRBV11-2 and TRBJ2-3; 7 positions match TRBD2. Germline V gene data show CDR1 as SGHAT and CDR2 as FQNNGV. With 10 bases clipped from V and 0 bases from J, the junction kept 10 bases outside the gene matches. The CDR3 extends over 15 amino acids. CDR3 amino acids: CATREVGASTDTQYF. In nucleotides, the CDR3 is TGTGCCACCCGGGAGGTAGGTGCAAGCACAGATACGCAGTATTTT.

The J gene is TRBJ1-5, the V gene TRBV6-5; no definite D call. This CDR3 contains 13 residues. The germline gives CDR1 MNHEY, CDR2 SVGAGI. The V end lost 7 bases, the J end lost 6 bases, and 13 bases lay between the germline ends. The CDR3 DNA sequence: TGTGCCAGCATCTCCCCCGGTAGTCAGCCCCAGCATTTT. It translates to CASISPGSQPQHF.

The CDR3: CASSPAGDTIYF. Here the CDR3 DNA reads TGTGCCAGCAGTCCCGCCGGGGACACCATATATTTT. The chain carries TRBV12-3 or TRBV12-4 and TRBJ1-3, with D unclear. The CDR3 loop spans 12 amino acids. The V and J ends lost 5 bases and 8 bases respectively, with 10 bases between them.

The chain joins TRBV7-9 to TRBJ1-2, with 9 bases fitting TRBD1. Looked up from germline, CDR1 is SEHNR and CDR2 is FQNEAQ (reference sequence). This CDR3 contains 15 residues. Trimming took 3 bases from V and 7 from J; bases not matched to a gene: 9. In nucleotides, the CDR3 is TGTGCCAGCAGCTTCTGGAGCAAACAGGGGGCTGGCTACACCTTC. It yields the protein CASSFWSKQGAGYTF.

The chain employs TRBV5-1 and TRBJ1-4, with TRBD1 as a possible D gene (6 bases). The CDR3 is 14 residues long. Germline V gives CDR1 SGHRS, CDR2 YFSETQ. V was clipped by 4 bases and J by 4 bases, with 11 bases between them. CDR3 sequence (DNA): TGCGCCAGCAGCGTGGACAGACATAATGAAAAACTGTTTTTT. Amino acid sequence: CASSVDRHNEKLFF.

V is TRBV28 and J is TRBJ2-2, with D possibly TRBD2 on 6 matching bases. CDR1 and CDR2 from the germline V gene are MDHEN and SYDVKM. V dropped 5 bases and J dropped 6 bases, with 22 bases sitting between them. There are 17 residues in the CDR3. Here the CDR3 DNA reads TGTGCCAGCAGTGGTCAAACTAGCAGGGTTTGGCCCGGGGAGCTGTTTTTT. Residues: CASSGQTSRVWPGELFF.

This clone has only one observation. The chain joins TRBV10-3 to TRBJ1-1; TRBD1 agrees at 7 bases. The V gene's germline CDR1 is ENHRY and CDR2 SYGVKD. V gave up 6 bases and J gave up 1 base; unmatched junction bases: 8. The length of the CDR3 is 15 residues. CDR3 protein: CAISGNRGWNTEAFF. The DNA of the CDR3 is TGTGCCATCAGCGGTAACAGGGGTTGGAACACTGAAGCTTTCTTT.

The rearrangement links TRBV11-2 to TRBJ2-1, with 9 bases that match TRBD1. CDR3 length: 16 amino acids. Germline CDR1 is SGHAT and CDR2 is FQNNGV. Trimming removed 1 base from V and 2 bases from J; junction bases left unmatched: 3. The CDR3 loop is CASSLVGTGTYNEQFF. The CDR3 nucleotides are TGTGCCAGCAGCTTAGTGGGGACAGGGACCTACAATGAGCAGTTCTTC.

DNA of the CDR3: TGTGCCAGTAGTACCCCTCGGGGGGGGTCCGGAAACACCATATATTTT. Residues: CASSTPRGGSGNTIYF. The genes are TRBV19 and TRBJ1-3; a weak D match, TRBD1 (5 bases). Germline values: CDR1 LNHDA, CDR2 SQIVND (reference sequence). The V end lost 4 bases, the J end lost 4 bases, and 17 bases lay between the germline ends. This CDR3 is built from 16 residues.